The 17 T cell receptor beta chains given below trace back to one sample, sequenced in a study of T cells after posttransplantation cyclophosphamide. Sequencing was performed with immunoSEQ multiplex PCR; in TCRdb, only in-frame clones are kept and a portion is missing. The data contain over 9,000 clones, 70% to 90% of them singletons. Treatment was busulfan-fludarabine conditioning, a marrow graft, and cyclophosphamide on days +3 and +4. The material sequenced was PBMCs, taken after allogeneic stem cell transplant with posttransplant cyclophosphamide. These receptors were obtained from a female patient aged 50-59 years who received an allogeneic stem cell transplant from a related donor, was CMV-positive, and had no GVHD. A subset of T cells may come from the graft donor.

This chain connects TRBV7-2 to TRBJ2-5; 7 positions agree with TRBD1. Losses at the gene ends were 5 bases for V and 4 bases for J; bases not matched to a gene: 7. In germline, CDR1 is SGHTA, CDR2 FQGNSA. This CDR3 comprises 14 residues. CDR3 nucleotide sequence: TGTGCCAGCAGCCAAGGGGGCGCGGGAGAGACCCAGTACTTC. Amino acids: CASSQGGAGETQYF.

The chain carries TRBV5-4 and TRBJ1-4; TRBD1 matches 8 bases. Germline CDR1 is SGHNT and CDR2 is YYREEE (reference sequence). The CDR3 contains 15 residues. The V and J ends lost 4 bases and 2 bases, in that order; junction bases with no gene match: 4. This CDR3 is CASSTRQGTNEKLFF. The CDR3 nucleotides are TGTGCCAGCAGCACCAGACAGGGGACTAATGAAAAACTGTTTTTT.

The chain has TRBV5-1 and TRBJ1-4; D possibly corresponds to TRBD1 (5 bases). This CDR3 has 15 amino acids. Germline V lookup: CDR1 SGHRS, CDR2 YFSETQ. Trimming shortened V by 0 bases and J by 8 bases, and 14 bases separated the two germline ends. CDR3 DNA: TGCGCCAGCAGCTTGGGAAGTGGGGGGACGGAAAAACTGTTTTTT. Protein product: CASSLGSGGTEKLFF.

V usage is TRBV5-1 and J usage is TRBJ2-2; unclear D gene. Germline CDR1 and CDR2: SGHRS and YFSETQ. Trimming pared 1 base from V and 3 bases from J, leaving 13 bases between. The CDR3 sequence is 16 residues long. The CDR3 reads CASSLRPRGYTGELFF. In nucleotides, the CDR3 is TGCGCCAGCAGCTTGCGGCCTAGAGGATACACCGGGGAGCTGTTTTTT.

This clone was seen a handful of times. The gene calls are TRBV7-2 and TRBJ1-2; D remains unclear. The CDR3 length is 16 residues. V lost 3 bases and J lost 4, with 18 bases in between. Germline CDR1 and CDR2: SGHTA and FQGNSA. CDR3 protein: CASSLTRTPGGYGYTF. The CDR3 DNA reads TGTGCCAGCAGCTTGACGAGGACCCCGGGAGGCTATGGCTACACCTTC. The whole variable domain, remainder taken from reference TRBV7-2 and TRBJ1-2, is GAGVSQSPSNKVTEKGKDVELRCDPISGHTALYWYRQSLGQGLEFLIYFQGNSAPDKSGLPSDRFSAERTGGSVSTLTIQRTQQEDSAVYLCASSLTRTPGGYGYTFGSGTRLTVV.

The CDR3 nucleotides are TGTGCCAGCAGTTACTCGGGAGGGCTGTTTTTT. Translation gives CASSYSGGLFF. The chain combines TRBV6-5 with TRBJ2-2; weak D call: TRBD2 (6 bases). Trimming cost V 0 bases and J 13 bases, with 6 bases left between them. Germline V gene data show CDR1 as MNHEY and CDR2 as SVGAGI. This CDR3 contains 11 residues.

In DNA form, the CDR3 reads TGCGCCAGCAGCCTACCGGGACAGGGGGCAGAGACCCAGTACTTC. Protein sequence: CASSLPGQGAETQYF. This chain joins TRBV5-1 and TRBJ2-5; 12 nucleotides agree with TRBD1. V gave up 4 bases and J gave up 4 bases; unmatched junction bases: 5. Germline V gives CDR1 SGHRS, CDR2 YFSETQ. This CDR3 spans 15 amino acids. Looking up the rest from reference TRBV5-1 and TRBJ2-5 gives the full variable domain: KAGVTQTPRYLIKTRGQQVTLSCSPISGHRSVSWYQQTPGQGLQFLFEYFSETQRNKGNFPGRFSGRQFSNSRSEMNVSTLELGDSALYLCASSLPGQGAETQYFGPGTRLLVL.

The chain recombines TRBV6-1 with TRBJ1-1, with D tentatively TRBD1 (6 bases). This CDR3 has 13 amino acids. The V end lost 7 bases, the J end lost 5 bases, and 14 bases lay between the germline ends. Germline-derived CDR1 and CDR2 are MNHNS and SASEGT. CDR3 DNA sequence: TGTGCCAGCAAAAGGGGGGGTAGGACTGAAGCTTTCTTT. Its protein product is CASKRGGRTEAFF.

Only a few counts were recorded for this clone. In DNA form, the CDR3 reads TGCGCCAGCAGCTTGGATCTCGAGGTGGGCTACACCTTC. This translates into CASSLDLEVGYTF. V and J are TRBV5-1 and TRBJ1-2; no reliable D call. CDR1 and CDR2 from the germline V gene are SGHRS and YFSETQ. The CDR3 extends over 13 amino acids. Trimming left V 0 bases short and J 8 bases short, with 11 bases between.

CDR3 DNA: TGTGCCAGCTGGAGGGGTGAAAAACTGTTTTTT. It encodes CASWRGEKLFF. This chain links TRBV2 with TRBJ1-4, with a tentative D call TRBD1 (5 bases). Looked up from germline, CDR1 is SNHLY and CDR2 is FYNNEI. V was shortened by 8 bases and J by 7 bases, with 8 bases between the two germline ends. The CDR3 length is 11 residues. Supplemented by reference TRBV2 and TRBJ1-4, the full variable domain reads EPEVTQTPSHQVTQMGQEVILRCVPISNHLYFYWYRQILGQKVEFLVSFYNNEISEKSEIFDDQFSVERPDGSNFTLKIRSTKLEDSAMYFCASWRGEKLFFGSGTQLSVL.

V gene TRBV2 combines with J gene TRBJ2-7, with 13 bases that match TRBD2. The CDR3 runs to 13 residues. V gave up 6 bases and J gave up 7 bases; unmatched junction bases: 3. Germline loops: CDR1 SNHLY, CDR2 FYNNEI. CDR3 region: CASRETSGGEQYF. DNA for the CDR3: TGTGCCAGCAGAGAGACTAGCGGGGGGGAGCAGTACTTC. The variable domain in full, completed from reference TRBV2 and TRBJ2-7, reads EPEVTQTPSHQVTQMGQEVILRCVPISNHLYFYWYRQILGQKVEFLVSFYNNEISEKSEIFDDQFSVERPDGSNFTLKIRSTKLEDSAMYFCASRETSGGEQYFGPGTRLTVT.

The chain links TRBV7-2 to TRBJ2-7, with 8 nucleotides matching TRBD1. V was clipped by 4 bases and J by 1 base; unmatched bases: 3. CDR3 length equals 14 residues. Germline lookup yields CDR1 SGHTA and CDR2 FQGNSA. The CDR3 reads CASSSRQGSYEQYF. DNA for the CDR3: TGTGCCAGCAGCTCCCGACAGGGGTCCTACGAGCAGTACTTC.

V usage is TRBV11-2 and J usage is TRBJ2-2, with D possibly being TRBD1 (6 bases). Trimming cost V 5 bases and J 6 bases, with 10 bases left between them. This CDR3 contains 13 residues. Germline assignment: CDR1 SGHAT and CDR2 FQNNGV. CDR3 protein: CASSPYRAGELFF. CDR3 DNA sequence: TGTGCCAGCAGCCCCTACAGGGCCGGGGAGCTGTTTTTT.

The rearrangement joins TRBV6-6 to TRBJ2-7; 9 nucleotides align to TRBD1. The CDR3 sequence is 16 residues long. V shed 6 bases and J 2 bases; nucleotides not matched to a gene: 11. In germline, CDR1 is MNHNY, CDR2 SVGAGI (reference sequence). As DNA, the CDR3 is TGTGCCAGCAGCAGACCGGGACAGGGCACGACCTACGAGCAGTACTTC. Residues: CASSRPGQGTTYEQYF.

The chain uses TRBV9 and TRBJ1-6, with 8 bases matching TRBD1. V was pared by 4 bases and J by 6 bases, with 6 bases of the junction left unmatched. Germline V lookup: CDR1 SGDLS, CDR2 YYNGEE. There are 15 residues in the CDR3. In DNA form, the CDR3 reads TGTGCCAGCAGCATACATCAGGGGGCTAATTCACCCCTCCACTTT. As protein: CASSIHQGANSPLHF.

The chain couples TRBV5-6 to TRBJ1-2, with D possibly being TRBD1 (6 bases). V was pared by 0 bases and J by 3 bases, with 15 bases between. The germline CDR1 and CDR2 sequences are SGHDT and YYEEEE. This CDR3 region has 16 residues. The CDR3 sequence: CASSLGTGQMYYGYTF. The CDR3 nucleotides read TGTGCCAGCAGCTTGGGGACGGGACAAATGTACTATGGCTACACCTTC.

The chain carries TRBV6-1 and TRBJ1-3; D is perhaps TRBD1 (5 bases). The CDR3 spans 15 residues. V was pared by 3 bases and J by 1 base, with 10 bases between. Germline CDR1 is MNHNS and CDR2 is SASEGT. The CDR3 here is CASSDRARSGNTIYF. CDR3 bases: TGTGCCAGCAGTGACAGGGCAAGGTCTGGAAACACCATATATTTT.